One and the same sample provided the 17 T cell receptor beta chains below, sequenced in a study of blood T cell repertoires in COVID-19. Using immunoSEQ multiplex PCR, the repertoire was profiled, and TCRdb retains in-frame clones only, with some absent. The sample has 300,000 to 400,000 clones, under 90% seen once. Sequences were obtained from PBMCs or T cells enriched from blood (not recorded which). Receptor source: a man between 60 and 75 years old who had recovered from COVID-19.

V usage is TRBV28 and J usage is TRBJ1-1; D unclear. The germline gives CDR1 MDHEN, CDR2 SYDVKM. CDR3 length equals 11 residues. For the CDR3, the DNA is TGTGTCATCATACAGAACACTGAAGCTTTCTTT. Encoded protein: CVIIQNTEAFF.

V is TRBV5-1 and J is TRBJ2-7, with 7 bases that match TRBD1. Germline V gene lookup returns CDR1 SGHRS and CDR2 YFSETQ. After removal of 0 bases from V and 3 bases from J, the junction contained 0 bases not matched to a gene. The length of the CDR3 is 13 residues. CDR3 sequence reads: CASSLGTGYEQYF. The CDR3 DNA reads as TGCGCCAGCAGCTTGGGGACAGGCTACGAGCAGTACTTC.

V usage is TRBV6-6 and J usage is TRBJ1-5; D is undetermined. V was trimmed by 5 bases and J by 2 bases, leaving 19 bases between them. Germline CDR1 is MNHNY and CDR2 is SVGAGI (reference sequence). There are 17 residues in the CDR3. The CDR3 DNA is TGTGCCAGCAGTCCCGACATATCTGGAGGGCGCAATCAGCCCCAGCATTTT. Translation: CASSPDISGGRNQPQHF.

The chain recombines TRBV20-1 with TRBJ1-3, with 7 bases lining up with TRBD1. The CDR3 length is 16 residues. Trimming took 3 bases from V and 0 from J; bases not matched to a gene: 8. CDR1 and CDR2 (germline): DFQATT, SNEGSKA (reference sequence). DNA for the CDR3: TGCAGTGCTAGTAGGTACAGGGGATACTCTGGAAACACCATATATTTT. Amino acid sequence: CSASRYRGYSGNTIYF.

The CDR3 bases are TGCGCCAGCTCCGACAGCCCCCAGGCGGGCTACACCTTC. Amino acid sequence: CASSDSPQAGYTF. The rearrangement joins TRBV5-1 to TRBJ1-2; D is possibly TRBD1 (5 bases). The germline V gene has CDR1 SGHRS and CDR2 YFSETQ. Trimming removed 7 bases at V and 8 bases at J, with 18 bases between. CDR3 length: 13 residues.

The gene calls are TRBV29-1 and TRBJ2-7; D is unresolved. Germline CDR1 SQVTM, CDR2 ANQGSEA. This CDR3 contains 13 residues. V was clipped by 6 bases and J by 2 bases, with 14 bases between them. CDR3 loop: CSVRISPPYEQYF. The CDR3 DNA reads TGCAGCGTCAGAATCTCTCCCCCCTACGAGCAGTACTTC.

The chain recombines TRBV7-3 with TRBJ1-2, with 7 bases that match TRBD1. V shed 5 bases, J shed 9 bases, and the junction held 9 bases outside the gene matches. Per germline, CDR1 SGHTA and CDR2 FQGTGA. The CDR3 contains 13 residues. The CDR3 spells CASSPGQARSYTF. As DNA, the CDR3 is TGTGCCAGCAGCCCCGGACAGGCACGGAGCTACACCTTC. Full variable domain (missing parts from reference TRBV7-3 and TRBJ1-2): GAGVSQTPSNKVTEKGKYVELRCDPISGHTALYWYRQSLGQGPEFLIYFQGTGAADDSGLPNDRFFAVRPEGSVSTLKIQRTERGDSAVYLCASSPGQARSYTFGSGTRLTVV.

The genes are TRBV2 and TRBJ2-5; possible D gene TRBD2, 6 bases. V gave up 3 bases and J gave up 5 bases, with 19 bases separating them. Germline CDR1 SNHLY, CDR2 FYNNEI. This CDR3 contains 16 residues. CDR3 sequence reads: CASSDWRDSMWETQYF. CDR3 nucleotide sequence: TGTGCCAGCAGTGACTGGCGGGATAGTATGTGGGAGACCCAGTACTTC.

This clone turned up a few times. The chain couples TRBV9 to TRBJ2-2; 10 bases are shared with TRBD2. The trim removed 4 bases at V and 0 bases at J, leaving 6 bases unmatched. Germline V CDR1 and CDR2: SGDLS, YYNGEE. The CDR3 extends over 17 amino acids. CDR3 sequence reads: CASSSRTSGANTGELFF. The CDR3 DNA is TGTGCCAGCAGCTCACGGACTAGCGGAGCGAACACCGGGGAGCTGTTTTTT.

The V call is TRBV28, the J call TRBJ2-7; 7 nucleotides line up with TRBD1. CDR3 length: 14 residues. Germline V gene sequence: CDR1 MDHEN, CDR2 SYDVKM. The J segment lost 3 bases and the V segment lost 3 bases, leaving 5 bases of the junction unmatched. CDR3 sequence (DNA): TGTGCCAGCAGTTTCCTGGGACAGCTCTACGAGCAGTACTTC. This gives the protein CASSFLGQLYEQYF.

This clone appeared once. The chain employs TRBV10-1 and TRBJ2-1, with a possible D match to TRBD1 (6 bases). The CDR3 is 15 amino acids. Germline loops: CDR1 WNHNN, CDR2 SYGVQD (reference sequence). Trimming left V 6 bases short and J 1 base short, with 13 bases between. The CDR3 protein is CASSYRESSYNEQFF. The CDR3 nucleotides read TGCGCCAGCAGCTACAGGGAGAGTTCCTACAATGAGCAGTTCTTC.

The rearrangement uses TRBV11-3 and TRBJ1-1, with D possibly matching TRBD1 (5 bases). CDR3 length: 13 residues. Germline V gene sequence: CDR1 SGHNT, CDR2 YENEEA. V lost 2 bases and J 7 bases, leaving 11 bases between the germline ends. CDR3 amino acids: CASSLTTANEAFF. The CDR3 nucleotides are TGTGCCAGCAGCTTAACGACAGCTAATGAAGCTTTCTTT.

This chain links TRBV21-1 with TRBJ2-1; the table assigns TRBD1, which was not confirmed against the DNA. TRBV21-1 is an annotated pseudogene. The CDR3 covers 15 residues. The CDR3 loop is CASSPQDTLRNEQFF. CDR3 nucleotide sequence: TGTGCCAGCAGCCCTCAGGACACGCTTAGGAATGAGCAGTTCTTC.

The chain couples TRBV7-2 to TRBJ2-1, with TRBD1 identical over 8 bases. V shed 4 bases, J shed 9 bases, and the junction held 5 bases outside the gene matches. Germline V gives CDR1 SGHTA, CDR2 FQGNSA. The CDR3 sequence is 13 residues long. CDR3 amino acids: CASSWTGNGEQFF. CDR3 bases: TGTGCCAGCAGCTGGACAGGGAATGGTGAGCAGTTCTTC.

This clone was detected only a few times. The chain employs TRBV5-4 and TRBJ2-3; D possibly corresponds to TRBD2 (6 bases). The CDR3 covers 16 residues. Deletions cut 4 bases from V and 2 bases from J, with 17 bases between. CDR1 SGHNT and CDR2 YYREEE come from the germline V gene (reference sequence). CDR3 loop: CASSPAGRSFTDTQYF. DNA for the CDR3: TGTGCCAGCAGCCCGGCAGGGAGGTCATTCACAGATACGCAGTATTTT.

This sequence joins TRBV19 and TRBJ2-1; 7 bases agree with TRBD2. This CDR3 comprises 19 residues. V was pared by 1 base and J by 8 bases, with 20 bases of the junction left unmatched. In germline, CDR1 is LNHDA, CDR2 SQIVND (reference sequence). Written as DNA, the CDR3 is TGTGCCAGTAGTATAGGATGGAATGCCCCGGCGGGAGTCGGCCATGAGCAGTTCTTC. Translation gives CASSIGWNAPAGVGHEQFF.

A word on this clone: The same CDR3 also results from other DNA sequences found in this sample. J is TRBJ2-1 and V is TRBV5-1, with 9 positions matching TRBD2. V lost 4 bases, J lost 0 bases, and 2 bases stayed unmatched. CDR3 length: 15 amino acids. Germline lookup yields CDR1 SGHRS and CDR2 YFSETQ. The CDR3 DNA sequence: TGCGCCAGCAGCAGTAGCGGGAGCTCCTACAATGAGCAGTTCTTC. Its protein product is CASSSSGSSYNEQFF.